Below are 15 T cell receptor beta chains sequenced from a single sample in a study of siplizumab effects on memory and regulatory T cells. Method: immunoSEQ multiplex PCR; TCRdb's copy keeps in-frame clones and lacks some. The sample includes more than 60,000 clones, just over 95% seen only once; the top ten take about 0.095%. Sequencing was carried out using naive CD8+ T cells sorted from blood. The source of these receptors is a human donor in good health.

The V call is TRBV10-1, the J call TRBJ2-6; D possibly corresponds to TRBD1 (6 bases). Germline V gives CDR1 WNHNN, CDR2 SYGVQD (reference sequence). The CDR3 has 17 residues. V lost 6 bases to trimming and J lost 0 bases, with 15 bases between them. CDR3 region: CASRSISGDSGANVLTF. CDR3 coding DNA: TGCGCCAGCAGATCCATCTCAGGGGACTCTGGGGCCAACGTCCTGACTTTC.

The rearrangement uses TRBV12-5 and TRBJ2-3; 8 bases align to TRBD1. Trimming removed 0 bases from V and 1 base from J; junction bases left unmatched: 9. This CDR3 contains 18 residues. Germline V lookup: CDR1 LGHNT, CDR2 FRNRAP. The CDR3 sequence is CASGLVVISTGGTDTQYF. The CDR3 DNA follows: TGTGCTAGTGGTTTGGTGGTCATTTCGACAGGGGGCACAGATACGCAGTATTTT.

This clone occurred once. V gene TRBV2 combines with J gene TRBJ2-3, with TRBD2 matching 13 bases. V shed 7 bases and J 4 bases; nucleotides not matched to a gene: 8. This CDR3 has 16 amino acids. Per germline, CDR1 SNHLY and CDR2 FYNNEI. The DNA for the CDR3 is TGTGCCAGCACTACTAGCGGGGGGGCCAGCGCAGATACGCAGTATTTT. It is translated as CASTTSGGASADTQYF.

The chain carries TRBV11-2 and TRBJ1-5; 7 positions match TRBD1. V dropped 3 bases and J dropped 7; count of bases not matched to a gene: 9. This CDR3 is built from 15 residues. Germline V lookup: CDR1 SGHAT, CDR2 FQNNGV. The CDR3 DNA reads TGTGCCAGCAGCTTGGAACAGGGGACGGGGCAGCCCCAGCATTTT. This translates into CASSLEQGTGQPQHF.

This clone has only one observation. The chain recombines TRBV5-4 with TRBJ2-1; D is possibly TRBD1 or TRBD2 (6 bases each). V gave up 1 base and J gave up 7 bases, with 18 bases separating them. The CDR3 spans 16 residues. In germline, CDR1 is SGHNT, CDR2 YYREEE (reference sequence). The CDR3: CASSLYLRGVLNEQFF. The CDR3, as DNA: TGTGCCAGCAGCTTGTATCTGAGGGGGGTATTGAATGAGCAGTTCTTC.

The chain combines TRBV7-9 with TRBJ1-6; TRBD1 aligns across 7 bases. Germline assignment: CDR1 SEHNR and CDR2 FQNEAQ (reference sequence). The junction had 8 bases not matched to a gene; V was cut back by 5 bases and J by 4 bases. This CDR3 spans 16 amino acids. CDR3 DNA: TGTGCCAGCAGCGTCACCGGGACAGCATATAATTCACCCCTCCACTTT. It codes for CASSVTGTAYNSPLHF.

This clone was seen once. The DNA of the CDR3 is TGTGCCAGCAGCGTAGTGGGGAGAGGGATCGCCGGGGAGCTGTTTTTT. Its protein is CASSVVGRGIAGELFF. The rearrangement links TRBV9 to TRBJ2-2, with D possibly TRBD2 on 5 matching bases. The CDR3 totals 16 residues. From germline, CDR1 is SGDLS and CDR2 YYNGEE. V gave up 0 bases and J gave up 6 bases, with 15 bases separating them.

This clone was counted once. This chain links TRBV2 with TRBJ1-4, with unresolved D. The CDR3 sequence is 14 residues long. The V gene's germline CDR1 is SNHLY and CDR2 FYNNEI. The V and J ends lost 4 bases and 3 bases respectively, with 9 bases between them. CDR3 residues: CASSGLGPNEKLFF. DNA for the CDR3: TGTGCCAGCAGTGGGCTAGGGCCTAATGAAAAACTGTTTTTT.

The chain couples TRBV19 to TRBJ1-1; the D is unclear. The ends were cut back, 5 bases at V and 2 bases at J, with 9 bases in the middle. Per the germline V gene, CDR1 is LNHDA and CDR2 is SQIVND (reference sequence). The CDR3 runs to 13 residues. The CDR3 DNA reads TGTGCCAGTAGTTTTTCCCGAAACACTGAAGCTTTCTTT. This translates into CASSFSRNTEAFF. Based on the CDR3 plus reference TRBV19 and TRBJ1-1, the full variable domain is DGGITQSPKYLFRKEGQNVTLSCEQNLNHDAMYWYRQDPGQGLRLIYYSQIVNDFQKGDIAEGYSVSREKKESFPLTVTSAQKNPTAFYLCASSFSRNTEAFFGQGTRLTVV.

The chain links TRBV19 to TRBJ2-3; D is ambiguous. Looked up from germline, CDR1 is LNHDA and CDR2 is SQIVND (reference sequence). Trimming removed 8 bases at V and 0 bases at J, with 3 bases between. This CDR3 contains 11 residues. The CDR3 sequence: CASGSTDTQYF. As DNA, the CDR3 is TGTGCCAGTGGCAGCACAGATACGCAGTATTTT.

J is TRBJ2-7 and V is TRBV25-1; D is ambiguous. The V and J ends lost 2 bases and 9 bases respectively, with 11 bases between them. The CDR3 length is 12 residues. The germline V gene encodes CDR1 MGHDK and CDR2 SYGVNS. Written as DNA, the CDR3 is TGTGCCAGCAGTGAAGTAGGGCATGCGCAGTACTTC. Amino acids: CASSEVGHAQYF.

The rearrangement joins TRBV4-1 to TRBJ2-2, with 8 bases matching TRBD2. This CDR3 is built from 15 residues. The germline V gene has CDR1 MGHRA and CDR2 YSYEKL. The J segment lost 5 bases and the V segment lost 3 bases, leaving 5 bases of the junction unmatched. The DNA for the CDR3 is TGCGCCAGCAGCCACCCGGGGGGGGATACCGGGGAGCTGTTTTTT. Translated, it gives CASSHPGGDTGELFF.

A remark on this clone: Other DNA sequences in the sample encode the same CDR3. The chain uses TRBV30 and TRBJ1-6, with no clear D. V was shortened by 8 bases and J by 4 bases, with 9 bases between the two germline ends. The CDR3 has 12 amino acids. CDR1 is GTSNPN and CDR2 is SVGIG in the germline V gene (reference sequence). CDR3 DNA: TGTGCCCGTGGGCAGTATAATTCACCCCTCCACTTT. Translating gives CARGQYNSPLHF.

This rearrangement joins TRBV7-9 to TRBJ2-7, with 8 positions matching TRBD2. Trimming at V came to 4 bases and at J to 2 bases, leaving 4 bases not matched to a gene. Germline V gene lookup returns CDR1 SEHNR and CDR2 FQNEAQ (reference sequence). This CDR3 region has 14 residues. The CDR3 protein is CASSSSGSPYEQYF. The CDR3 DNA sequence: TGTGCCAGCAGCTCAAGCGGGAGCCCCTACGAGCAGTACTTC.

CDR3 DNA: TGTGCCAGCCGAATGCCGCCAGATACGCAGTATTTT. Residues: CASRMPPDTQYF. The J gene is TRBJ2-3, the V gene TRBV21-1. TRBV21-1 is classified as a pseudogene. There are 12 residues in the CDR3.